This T cell receptor beta chain originates from a study of cytomegalovirus exposure and HLA in healthy donors (TCRdb year 2017). Notes on the research overall: An earlier analysis of roughly 500 of the donors reported roughly 300 Gb of sequence data and 100 million to 120 million unique TCR beta sequences obtained from about 170 million T cells. Roughly 290 gigabases of sequencing data and around 80 million unique TCR sequences made up an early release that covered over 550 HLA-typed donors. Of the roughly 400 genotyped donors, 65% to 90% fell in the genetic ancestry cluster associated with self-reported Caucasian donors. The study aimed to test whether cataloging public T cell receptors could reveal signatures of past pathogen exposure. The T cell repertoires of 666 subjects were profiled by immunosequencing and related to cytomegalovirus serostatus. In addition to the first cohort of hundreds of subjects, a separate validation cohort of 120 different subjects was used. To predict cytomegalovirus infection status, the study brought together high-throughput TCR immunosequencing, statistical association of individual TCRs with disease status, and machine learning. In a later analysis, previously published TCR beta repertoires from about 640 donors were re-analyzed and high-resolution HLA genotyping was added so that TCR occurrence patterns could be studied. In the later analysis, no new phenotypic data were used to find candidate immune exposures; instead, reliance was placed on TCR beta sequences and their occurrence across donors. An earlier analysis of 500 to 750 of the donors applied high-throughput TCR beta sequencing to assess whether each TCR beta V gene segment acted as functional or pseudogenic. Alongside the repertoire data, information on donor age, sex, ethnicity and CMV serostatus was compiled. A later genetic analysis took genome-wide SNP genotypes for about 55% of the roughly 700 donors and used that subset as a discovery cohort. Every discovery cohort repertoire had been produced on one sequencing platform. Class I and class II HLA loci were covered by the typing at four-digit resolution. Typing coverage varied by locus: roughly 629-640 donors for A, B, C, DRB1 and DQB1; 522 for DQA1; approximately 610 for DPA1; roughly 470 for DPB1. Four or five DR-DQ haplotypes were handled as single units for association and clustering because linkage in the cohort was strong. Across around 400 genotyped donors of the cohort, an average of approximately 200,000 unique TCR beta nucleotide sequences per donor were sequenced, and approximately 17% of those sequences were non-productive. Overall study outcomes, separate from this receptor: A later analysis found that HLA-associated TCR beta chains were more clonally expanded and had lower generation probabilities than equally common non-associated chains. Some IMGT-functional V segments, including TRBV6-2 and TRBV6-3, could not be told apart with the 87-base-pair reads, so those segments were excluded. In a later analysis, some 17,000 TCR beta sequences were associated with specific HLA alleles at a false discovery rate of 0.05. For the cohort, immune exposure information was limited to CMV serostatus. A group of highly shared sequence variants was considered likely to be a technical artifact of the sequencing pipeline. The study listed 170 or so TCR beta chains as associated with cytomegalovirus. When HLA alleles, especially DR and DQ, strongly co-occurred, attributing TCR associations to individual alleles was difficult. Most TCR sequences were seen in very few donors, while some public TCRs were found in many individuals. A further reported finding was that TCR beta sequences accurately predicted the HLA-A and HLA-B alleles for most subjects in the first cohort. In vitro tests confirmed that a few of the cytomegalovirus-associated TCR beta chains recognize cytomegalovirus antigens. An association between a missense DCLRE1C variant and V-gene and J-gene trimming of TCR beta chains was found in a later genetic analysis and replicated in an independent cohort. Because counts were too low, approximately 15 rarely observed V segments, including chromosome 9 orphons, were excluded from the earlier analysis of 500 to 700 of the donors. The classifier was reported to diagnose cytomegalovirus status with high specificity and sensitivity in both the original cohort and the validation cohort. A later analysis reported that several top co-occurrence clusters appeared linked to parvovirus B19, influenza, CMV and Epstein-Barr virus. In a later analysis, the rate of TCR association differed among HLA loci, with DRB1 alleles having the most associated TCRs and HLA-C alleles having the fewest. Because some donors lacked HLA typing at each locus, the association tests relied only on the typed subset. In a later genetic analysis, fewer N-insertions in productive TCRs were reported among donors in an Asian-associated ancestry cluster than the approximately 630-donor mean. According to a later analysis, most CMV-associated TCR beta chains appeared to be HLA-restricted, and the HLA associations seemed to be driven largely by CMV exposure. According to the authors, the approach could potentially be generalized to other disease states and immunological phenotypes. Correlated functional status among segregating V segments might reflect linkage disequilibrium, but an unknown experimental factor could not be ruled out. Presence/absence analyses assumed roughly uniform sequencing depth across donors, an assumption that may not hold. In an earlier analysis of more than 450 of the donors, most TCR beta V segments were observed in productive rearrangements about 87% or about 30% of the time, broadly matching IMGT annotations. The cohort was sequenced for TCR beta chains only, and without alpha or paired-chain data the features that could be detected were limited.

As concerns this clone: No cognate antigen has been identified for it. The input lacks base qualities; no much larger clone sits a single base away.

V loses 4 bases at its end and J loses 4 bases; junction bases beyond the gene matches: 7. CDR1 and CDR2 are drawn from the germline V gene: SGDLS, YYNGEE. From its cysteine to its phenylalanine, the CDR3 spans 14 amino acids. Only the CDR3 region is kept as DNA, spanning 42 bases read in frame from base 1. The cohort consisted of more than 650 healthy bone marrow donors. At the time of sampling, all cohort members were nominally healthy, though unrecorded immune exposures were likely present. The donor tested CMV seropositive, placing the donor among the 290 or so seropositive members of the cohort. Each donor provided a peripheral blood sample, and peripheral blood mononuclear cells were used for TCR beta sequencing. The Qiagen DNeasy Blood Extraction Kit was used to extract genomic DNA from the blood cell samples. The method behind the library was the immunoSEQ multiplex PCR assay. A mixture of 60 forward primers for TCR Vbeta segments and 13 reverse primers for TCR Jbeta segments was used in the multiplex PCR. The CDR3 region of rearranged TCR beta genes was amplified from genomic DNA by a multiplex PCR assay. Amplified TCR beta libraries were sequenced as 87-base-pair reads on the Illumina HiSeq System. The authors' analysis ran thus. Across the 500 to 850 repertoires, a later analysis counted roughly 77 million unique TCR beta chains, around 10 million of which were shared by at least two donors. Raw reads were error-corrected and collapsed into unique sequences with a nearest-neighbor algorithm that merged closely related sequences to remove PCR and sequencing errors. Alignment of CDR3 sequences to IMGT reference sequences was used to assign V, D and J gene segments. For a sequence to be retained, a match of at least six nucleotides to both a V gene segment and a J gene segment was required. Rearrangements were called productive when the CDR3 lacked stop codons and stayed in frame with V and J; all others were non-productive. Following IMGT convention, CDR3 was defined as the stretch from the second conserved V-encoded cysteine to the conserved J-encoded phenylalanine. The earlier analysis of about 610 of the donors excluded any sequence lacking an unambiguous match to a single V gene segment. In an earlier analysis of a few hundred of the donors, V segments were called functional above 56.7% productive rearrangements and were called segregating when the between-donor standard deviation exceeded 5%. A statistical classification framework was built to diagnose cytomegalovirus status from the catalog of TCR beta chain sequences. In a later analysis, V and J genes were assigned by comparing TCR nucleotide sequences against IMGT/GENE-DB human TR gene sequences. The TCRdist pipeline was used in a later analysis to assign CDR3 sequences and most-parsimonious VDJ recombination scenarios. A later analysis defined each TCR beta chain by its CDR3 amino acid sequence plus V-gene family, and excluded reads lacking a unique V-gene family. A later analysis removed several hundred highly shared, low-generation-probability nucleotide sequences to deal with suspected cross-contamination and a sequencing artifact. For each public chain, a later analysis derived a clonal expansion index from normalized ranks of inferred template counts within each repertoire. In a later analysis, generation probabilities were computed using a VDJ recombination model fitted to out-of-frame rearrangements, and the results were checked against IGoR. In a later analysis, hypergeometric tests were used to score TCR-TCR, TCR-HLA and TCR-CMV co-occurrence, with a repertoire-size bias correction applied to TCR pairs. A later analysis estimated false discovery rates by permuting HLA or CMV assignments 20 times. In a later analysis, co-occurring TCRs were grouped using DBSCAN, and TCRdist sequence similarity was added for clustering within HLA-allele-positive subsets. Co-occurrence clustering excluded repertoires with fewer than 30,000 or more than 120,000 public chains, plus five with anomalous nucleotide sharing. In its TCRdb copy, this immuneACCESS table keeps in-frame sequences only and misses some clones. Where compared with another copy, unresolved V genes explain less than half of these, and the others have no known cause. That table supplies the V and J calls and clone size; D and trimming were determined from the DNA. The sample data list roughly 100,000 clones, and more than 70% of these were observed just once. The ten top clones hold over 15% of the sample.

Recombination linked TRBV9 to TRBJ2-5; 7 central nucleotides agree with TRBD2. This TCR was sampled from an older woman in good health and CMV-seropositive. Sequenced sample: PBMCs. The CDR3 amino acid sequence is: CASSTSTGGETQYF. The bases read TGTGCCAGCAGCACAAGCACGGGAGGAGAGACCCAGTACTTC.